The 30 T cell receptor beta chains given below trace back to one sample, sequenced in a study of spatial heterogeneity in lung cancer. Time point described: blood at routine non-recurrence follow-up after resection. TCRdb called the 5' RACE reads again in MiXCR, with one record for every CDR3 protein. Here the sample spans about 110,000 distinct CDR3 sequences, less than 14% being singletons. The sequencing used PBMCs, collected at follow-up. Every receptor here comes from a female donor with early-stage non-small cell lung cancer.

A word on this clonotype: A clone one base away is much larger, so this may be a read error. A read error is likely, as this CDR3 ends without the conserved phenylalanine or tryptophan. The chain uses TRBV5-4 and TRBJ2-7, with TRBD2 identical over 10 bases. The CDR3 length is 15 residues. Losses at the gene ends were 2 bases for V and 6 bases for J; bases not matched to a gene: 8. Germline-derived CDR1 and CDR2 are SGHNT and YYREEE (reference sequence). The CDR3 nucleotides read TGTGCCAGCAGCTTCGGTCTAGCGGGAGATTTCGAGCAGTACCTC. Encoded protein: CASSFGLAGDFEQYL.

The gene calls are TRBV10-3 and TRBJ2-3; a possible D gene is TRBD2 (6 bases). The CDR3 is 14 amino acids. Trimming took off 4 bases at V and 2 bases at J, with 10 bases between the two ends. Per germline, CDR1 ENHRY and CDR2 SYGVKD. The CDR3 is CAISAEGNTDTQYF. Written as DNA, the CDR3 is TGTGCCATCAGTGCGGAGGGGAACACAGATACGCAGTATTTT.

J is TRBJ1-2 and V is TRBV6-6; weak D call: TRBD1 (5 bases). Trimming cost V 3 bases and J 5 bases, with 10 bases left between them. Germline CDR1 MNHNY, CDR2 SVGAGI (reference sequence). This CDR3 spans 13 amino acids. DNA for the CDR3: TGTGCCAGCAGTTATGGGGGGGTGTATGGCTACACCTTC. This codes for CASSYGGVYGYTF.

The CDR3 region has the DNA TGTGCCACCAGCAGAGGAGGGGGCAACACTGAAGCTTTCTTT. This translates into CATSRGGGNTEAFF. V gene TRBV15 combines with J gene TRBJ1-1, with TRBD1 matching 7 bases. Germline V CDR1 and CDR2: LNHNV, YYDKDF (reference sequence). The junction had 1 base not matched to a gene; V was cut back by 1 base and J by 2 bases. This CDR3 is 14 amino acids long. Filled out from reference TRBV15 and TRBJ1-1, the complete variable domain reads DAMVIQNPRYQVTQFGKPVTLSCSQTLNHNVMYWYQQKSSQAPKLLFHYYDKDFNNEADTPDNFQSRRPNTSFCFLDIRSPGLGDTAMYLCATSRGGGNTEAFFGQGTRLTVV.

This rearrangement joins TRBV11-2 to TRBJ2-1; 7 bases are a match to TRBD1. The CDR3 consists of 13 residues. Germline values: CDR1 SGHAT, CDR2 FQNNGV. The V segment lost 1 base and the J segment 13 bases; nucleotides outside the gene matches: 7. CDR3 amino acids: CASSLGIDREQFF. CDR3 DNA: TGTGCCAGCAGCTTAGGCATAGACAGGGAACAGTTCTTC.

The chain joins TRBV28 to TRBJ1-3; a weak D match, TRBD1 (5 bases). Trimming removed 6 bases at V and 0 bases at J, with 21 bases between. The CDR3 loop spans 18 amino acids. CDR1 is MDHEN, CDR2 SYDVKM, per germline. The CDR3 here is CASSPSGTERVSGNTIYF. The CDR3 region has the DNA TGTGCCAGCAGCCCCTCCGGGACCGAGAGGGTCTCTGGAAACACCATATATTTT.

This clonotype occurred a few times. V usage is TRBV7-9 and J usage is TRBJ2-7; D call uncertain. The CDR3 contains 12 residues. CDR1 SEHNR and CDR2 FQNEAQ come from the germline V gene (reference sequence). Between the trimmed V and J ends, which lost 3 bases and 1 base, there was a span of 4 bases. The CDR3 loop reads CASSFRSYEQYF. DNA for the CDR3: TGTGCCAGCAGCTTTCGGTCCTACGAGCAGTACTTC.

This clonotype appeared many times. The chain recombines TRBV27 with TRBJ1-1; D gene unclear. V lost 4 bases and J 4 bases, leaving 10 bases between the germline ends. This CDR3 has 13 amino acids. Per germline, CDR1 MNHEY and CDR2 SMNVEV (reference sequence). The CDR3 region is CASSYQWGTEAFF. As DNA, the CDR3 is TGTGCCAGCAGTTATCAATGGGGCACTGAAGCTTTCTTT.

The chain combines TRBV27 with TRBJ2-3; no definite D call. This CDR3 region has 18 residues. Germline V gives CDR1 MNHEY, CDR2 SMNVEV (reference sequence). V was cut by 5 bases and J by 7 bases, with 28 bases left in between. Written as DNA, the CDR3 is TGTGCCAGCAGTCCCCAACTCATCAGACGGCGTGATGAAAATACGCAGTATTTT. It specifies CASSPQLIRRRDENTQYF.

This clonotype was seen ten or more times. The chain's CDR3 is CSVADRITEAFF. CDR3 in DNA: TGCAGCGTAGCGGACAGGATCACTGAAGCTTTCTTT. J is TRBJ1-1 and V is TRBV29-1, with 7 bases identical to TRBD1. After removal of 6 bases from V and 4 bases from J, the junction contained 5 bases not matched to a gene. In germline, CDR1 is SQVTM, CDR2 ANQGSEA. The CDR3 loop spans 12 amino acids.

This clonotype was detected only a few times. The chain links TRBV9 to TRBJ2-1; 9 positions agree with TRBD1. Germline trimming cut 2 bases from V and 7 bases from J; bases unmatched to any gene: 4. This CDR3 spans 14 amino acids. Germline V gene lookup returns CDR1 SGDLS and CDR2 YYNGEE. The CDR3 sequence: CASSVGTGQNEQFF. The DNA of the CDR3 is TGTGCCAGCAGCGTCGGGACAGGGCAGAATGAGCAGTTCTTC. Full variable domain (missing parts from reference TRBV9 and TRBJ2-1): DSGVTQTPKHLITATGQRVTLRCSPRSGDLSVYWYQQSLDQGLQFLIQYYNGEERAKGNILERFSAQQFPDLHSELNLSSLELGDSALYFCASSVGTGQNEQFFGPGTRLTVL.

The chain couples TRBV4-1 to TRBJ2-5; a weak D match, TRBD1 (6 bases). Germline-derived CDR1 and CDR2 are MGHRA and YSYEKL. The CDR3 spans 15 residues. The V end lost 1 base, the J end lost 5 bases, and 14 bases lay between the germline ends. The CDR3 region has the DNA TGCGCCAGCAGCCAAGGGCAGGGGCCGATGGAGACCCAGTACTTC. It specifies CASSQGQGPMETQYF.

This clonotype has only a few counts. The chain employs TRBV9 and TRBJ1-3; unclear D gene. The CDR3 runs to 15 residues. CDR1 is SGDLS and CDR2 is YYNGEE in the germline V gene. Trimming took off 0 bases at V and 0 bases at J, with 7 bases between the two ends. The DNA of the CDR3 is TGTGCCAGCAGCGTAGGCAAGAGCTCTGGAAACACCATATATTTT. It is translated as CASSVGKSSGNTIYF.

The chain joins TRBV15 to TRBJ1-5; D is uncertain. With 5 bases removed from V and 4 bases from J, the gap between germline ends came to 6 bases. The CDR3 extends over 12 amino acids. From germline, CDR1 is LNHNV and CDR2 YYDKDF (reference sequence). The CDR3 nucleotides are TGTGCCACCAGCCGGAGTAATCAGCCCCAGCATTTT. Amino acid sequence: CATSRSNQPQHF.

This clonotype was seen a handful of times. CDR3 DNA: TGTGCCAGCAGCTCCGGCGGGACTAACGAGCAGTACTTC. Protein sequence: CASSSGGTNEQYF. The chain carries TRBV28 and TRBJ2-7; 7 bases fit TRBD2. The germline V gene encodes CDR1 MDHEN and CDR2 SYDVKM. This CDR3 has 13 residues. With V trimmed by 6 bases and J by 5 bases, 7 bases remained unmatched. The complete variable domain, with remaining parts taken from reference TRBV28 and TRBJ2-7, reads DVKVTQSSRYLVKRTGEKVFLECVQDMDHENMFWYRQDPGLGLRLIYFSYDVKMKEKGDIPEGYSVSREKKERFSLILESASTNQTSMYLCASSSGGTNEQYFGPGTRLTVT.

This clonotype has more than one count but fewer than ten. The V gene is TRBV6-1, the J gene TRBJ2-3; the match to TRBD2 covers 8 bases. The CDR3 has 15 residues. The germline CDR1 and CDR2 sequences are MNHNS and SASEGT. Trimming cost V 0 bases and J 5 bases; bases outside gene matches: 4. The CDR3 sequence: CASSEARREVDTQYF. CDR3 nucleotides: TGTGCCAGCAGTGAAGCGCGGCGGGAGGTAGATACGCAGTATTTT.

J is TRBJ1-5 and V is TRBV27; TRBD1 matches at 9 bases. The CDR3 has 16 residues. Germline trimming cut 3 bases from V and 3 bases from J; bases unmatched to any gene: 6. CDR1 and CDR2 from the germline V gene are MNHEY and SMNVEV (reference sequence). The CDR3 loop is CASSLIGTGSNQPQHF. The CDR3 DNA reads TGTGCCAGCAGTTTGATCGGGACAGGGTCCAATCAGCCCCAGCATTTT.

This clonotype was seen many times. The V gene is TRBV5-6, the J gene TRBJ2-3, with 13 bases lining up with TRBD2. The CDR3 spans 17 residues. CDR1 SGHDT and CDR2 YYEEEE come from the germline V gene. Trimming removed 2 bases from V and 0 bases from J; junction bases left unmatched: 3. The CDR3 coding sequence is TGTGCCAGCAGCTTAGGACTAGCGGGAGAAAGCACAGATACGCAGTATTTT. Protein product: CASSLGLAGESTDTQYF.

The chain joins TRBV5-1 to TRBJ2-1; TRBD1 agrees at 7 bases. Per germline, CDR1 SGHRS and CDR2 YFSETQ. The CDR3 spans 11 residues. V was pared by 4 bases and J by 10 bases, with 2 bases of the junction left unmatched. CDR3 DNA: TGCGCCAGCAGCATGGACAGGGAGCAGTTCTTC. This encodes CASSMDREQFF.

The V call is TRBV12-3 or TRBV12-4, the J call TRBJ2-3; D may match TRBD1 or TRBD2 (5 bases each). The CDR3 spans 15 residues. Trimming removed 6 bases at V and 4 bases at J, with 17 bases between. The CDR3 coding sequence is TGTGCCAGCAGCCGCTCGAGAGGGGCGGCAGATACGCAGTATTTT. As protein: CASSRSRGAADTQYF.

This clonotype occurred a few times. The gene calls are TRBV4-2 and TRBJ2-1; D is perhaps TRBD2 (6 bases). The ends were cut back, 4 bases at V and 0 bases at J, with 13 bases in the middle. Germline CDR1 is LGHNA and CDR2 is YNFKEQ. The CDR3 covers 16 residues. The CDR3 spells CASSRAGLSSYNEQFF. In nucleotides, the CDR3 is TGTGCCAGCAGCCGAGCGGGCTTGAGCTCCTACAATGAGCAGTTCTTC.

This clonotype was observed many times. The V and J genes are TRBV29-1 and TRBJ2-2; D is ambiguous. The germline V and J ends were trimmed by 3 bases and 2 bases, with 4 bases remaining between them. Per germline, CDR1 SQVTM and CDR2 ANQGSEA. CDR3 length: 12 amino acids. CDR3 in DNA: TGCAGCGTTGATCGAAACACCGGGGAGCTGTTTTTT. This translates into CSVDRNTGELFF.

This clonotype has only a few counts. The CDR3 nucleotides read TGTGCCAGCAGGGAGACAGGGATCTATGGCTACACCTTC. Amino acids: CASRETGIYGYTF. The chain combines TRBV2 with TRBJ1-2, with TRBD1 matching 7 bases. The CDR3 extends over 13 amino acids. V shed 6 bases, J shed 4 bases, and the junction held 5 bases outside the gene matches. Germline CDR1 and CDR2: SNHLY and FYNNEI.

This clonotype has just a few counts. The V call is TRBV5-5, the J call TRBJ2-2; unclear D gene. Germline CDR1 is SGHKS and CDR2 is YYEKEE (reference sequence). V dropped 1 base and J dropped 3 bases, with 13 bases sitting between them. The CDR3 loop spans 16 amino acids. The CDR3 DNA reads TGTGCCAGCAGCTTGTTCCTGGCGATGGACACCGGGGAGCTGTTTTTT. It yields the protein CASSLFLAMDTGELFF.

This clonotype came up many times. The gene calls are TRBV7-2 and TRBJ2-1; a possible D gene is TRBD2 (6 bases). Trimming removed 5 bases at V and 2 bases at J, with 13 bases between. This CDR3 is built from 15 residues. The germline V gene has CDR1 SGHTA and CDR2 FQGNSA. The CDR3 spells CASSVGSVAYNEQFF. The DNA for the CDR3 is TGTGCCAGCAGCGTCGGGAGTGTCGCCTACAATGAGCAGTTCTTC.

The V gene is TRBV12-3 or TRBV12-4, the J gene TRBJ1-2, with 7 bases lining up with TRBD1. The CDR3 has 14 residues. Trimming cost V 2 bases and J 6 bases; bases outside gene matches: 6. CDR3: CASSLRGLLNGYTF. CDR3 DNA sequence: TGTGCCAGCAGTTTAAGGGGGCTGTTGAATGGCTACACCTTC.

V usage is TRBV7-2 and J usage is TRBJ1-4; D is uncertain. Germline lookup yields CDR1 SGHTA and CDR2 FQGNSA. V was clipped by 3 bases and J by 14 bases, with 13 bases between them. The CDR3 covers 12 residues. In nucleotides, the CDR3 is TGTGCCAGCAGCTTTTCCCGGACGGGGCTGTTTTTT. Its translation: CASSFSRTGLFF.

This clonotype was recorded many times. The V and J genes are TRBV7-3 and TRBJ2-2, with TRBD2 matching over 7 bases. Germline V lookup: CDR1 SGHTA, CDR2 FQGTGA. The length of the CDR3 is 15 residues. J lost 5 bases, V lost 7 bases, and 10 bases had no gene match. The CDR3 is CASTPAQGGTGELFF. The CDR3 DNA reads as TGTGCCAGCACTCCCGCCCAGGGAGGGACCGGGGAGCTGTTTTTT.

The chain couples TRBV2 to TRBJ2-3; TRBD2 agrees at 10 bases. V lost 5 bases, J lost 2 bases, and 4 bases stayed unmatched. The CDR3 consists of 15 residues. Looked up from germline, CDR1 is SNHLY and CDR2 is FYNNEI. The chain's CDR3 is CASSSSGGLTDTQYF. In nucleotides, the CDR3 is TGTGCCAGCAGTTCTAGCGGGGGCCTCACAGATACGCAGTATTTT.

This clonotype was counted a few times. J is TRBJ1-1 and V is TRBV28, with TRBD1 identical over 10 bases. Trimming removed 4 bases from V and 3 bases from J; junction bases left unmatched: 5. Per the germline V gene, CDR1 is MDHEN and CDR2 is SYDVKM. The CDR3 covers 15 residues. CDR3 coding DNA: TGTGCCAGCAGTTCTGGGGGACAGGGGCACACTGAAGCTTTCTTT. Translating it yields CASSSGGQGHTEAFF.